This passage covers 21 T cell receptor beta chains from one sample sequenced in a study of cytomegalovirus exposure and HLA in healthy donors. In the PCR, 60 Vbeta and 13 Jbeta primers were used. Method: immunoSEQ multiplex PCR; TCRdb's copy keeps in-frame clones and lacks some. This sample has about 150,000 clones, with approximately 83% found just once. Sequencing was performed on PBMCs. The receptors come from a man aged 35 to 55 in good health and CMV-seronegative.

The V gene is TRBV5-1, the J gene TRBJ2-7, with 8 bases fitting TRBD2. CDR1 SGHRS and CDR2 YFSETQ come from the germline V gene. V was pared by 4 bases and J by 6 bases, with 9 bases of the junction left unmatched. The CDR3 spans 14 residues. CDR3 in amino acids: CASSEGLEAAEQYF. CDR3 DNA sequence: TGCGCCAGCAGCGAGGGACTAGAGGCGGCCGAGCAGTACTTC.

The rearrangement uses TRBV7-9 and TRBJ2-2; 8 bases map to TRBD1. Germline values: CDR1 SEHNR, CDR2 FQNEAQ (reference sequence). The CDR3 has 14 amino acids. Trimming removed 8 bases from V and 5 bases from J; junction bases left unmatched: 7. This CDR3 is CASGETGVTGELFF. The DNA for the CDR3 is TGTGCCAGCGGAGAGACAGGGGTGACCGGGGAGCTGTTTTTT.

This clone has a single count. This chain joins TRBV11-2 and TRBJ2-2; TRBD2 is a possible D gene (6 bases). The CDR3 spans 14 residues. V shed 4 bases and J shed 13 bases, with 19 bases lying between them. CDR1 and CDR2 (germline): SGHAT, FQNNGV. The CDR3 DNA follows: TGTGCCAGCAGCTCCAGCGGCGGGGCGCAGATGCTGTTTTTT. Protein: CASSSSGGAQMLFF.

CDR3: CASSWWTGSTGYTF. The CDR3 region has the DNA TGTGCCAGCAGCTGGTGGACAGGGAGTACTGGCTACACCTTC. The V and J genes are TRBV5-4 and TRBJ1-2; 8 bases match TRBD1. The V and J ends lost 3 bases and 7 bases, in that order; junction bases with no gene match: 8. The CDR3 consists of 14 residues. Germline lookup yields CDR1 SGHNT and CDR2 YYREEE (reference sequence).

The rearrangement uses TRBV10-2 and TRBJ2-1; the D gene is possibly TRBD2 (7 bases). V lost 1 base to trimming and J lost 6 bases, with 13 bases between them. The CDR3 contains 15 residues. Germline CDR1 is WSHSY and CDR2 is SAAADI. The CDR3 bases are TGCGCCAGCAGTGAGTGGGGGGGGCTCGGCAATGAGCAGTTCTTC. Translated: CASSEWGGLGNEQFF.

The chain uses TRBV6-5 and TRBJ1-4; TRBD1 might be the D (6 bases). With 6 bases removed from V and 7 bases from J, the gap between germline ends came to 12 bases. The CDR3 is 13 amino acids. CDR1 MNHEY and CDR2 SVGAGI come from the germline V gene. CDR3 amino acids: CASSHREGEKLFF. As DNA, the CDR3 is TGTGCCAGCAGCCACAGGGAGGGTGAAAAACTGTTTTTT.

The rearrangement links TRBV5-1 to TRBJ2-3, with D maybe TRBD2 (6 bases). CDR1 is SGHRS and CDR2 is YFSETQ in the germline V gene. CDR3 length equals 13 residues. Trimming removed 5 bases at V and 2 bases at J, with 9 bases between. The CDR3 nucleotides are TGCGCCAGCAGGGCGGGGTACACAGATACGCAGTATTTT. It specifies CASRAGYTDTQYF.

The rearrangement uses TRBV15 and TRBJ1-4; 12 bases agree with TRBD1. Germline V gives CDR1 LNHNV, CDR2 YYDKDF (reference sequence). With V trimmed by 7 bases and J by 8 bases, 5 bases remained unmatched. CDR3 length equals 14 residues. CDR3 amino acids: CATTRGQGAEKLFF. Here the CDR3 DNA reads TGTGCCACCACCCGGGGACAGGGGGCCGAAAAACTGTTTTTT.

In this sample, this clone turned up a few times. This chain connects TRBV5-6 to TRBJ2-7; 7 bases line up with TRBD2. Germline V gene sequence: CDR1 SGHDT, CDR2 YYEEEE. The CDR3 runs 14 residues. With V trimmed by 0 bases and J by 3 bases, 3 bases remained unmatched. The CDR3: CASSLVPGGYEQYF. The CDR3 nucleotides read TGTGCCAGCAGCTTGGTGCCGGGGGGCTACGAGCAGTACTTC.

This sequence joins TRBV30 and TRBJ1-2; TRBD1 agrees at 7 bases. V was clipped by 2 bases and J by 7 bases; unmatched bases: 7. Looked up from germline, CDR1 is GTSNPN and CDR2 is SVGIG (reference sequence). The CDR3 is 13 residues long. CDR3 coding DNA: TGTGCCTGGAGTCCCGGACAGGCTCGTGGCTACACCTTC. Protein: CAWSPGQARGYTF.

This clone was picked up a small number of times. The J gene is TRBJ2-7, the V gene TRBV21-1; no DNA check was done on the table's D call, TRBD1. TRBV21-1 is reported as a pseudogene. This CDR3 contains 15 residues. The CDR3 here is CASSTSGTDIYEQYF. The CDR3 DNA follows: TGTGCCAGCAGCACATCCGGGACAGACATCTACGAGCAGTACTTC.

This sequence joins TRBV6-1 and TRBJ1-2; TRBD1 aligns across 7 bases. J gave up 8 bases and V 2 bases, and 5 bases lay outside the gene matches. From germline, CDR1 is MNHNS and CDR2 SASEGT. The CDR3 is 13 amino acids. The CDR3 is CASSEFQGEGYTF. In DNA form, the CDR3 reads TGTGCCAGCAGTGAATTCCAGGGGGAAGGCTACACCTTC.

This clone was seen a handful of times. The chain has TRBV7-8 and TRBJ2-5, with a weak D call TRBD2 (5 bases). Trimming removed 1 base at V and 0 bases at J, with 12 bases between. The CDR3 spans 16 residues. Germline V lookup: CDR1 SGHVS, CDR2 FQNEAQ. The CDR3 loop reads CASSLVPRLHQETQYF. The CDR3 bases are TGTGCCAGCAGCTTAGTCCCGAGACTACACCAAGAGACCCAGTACTTC.

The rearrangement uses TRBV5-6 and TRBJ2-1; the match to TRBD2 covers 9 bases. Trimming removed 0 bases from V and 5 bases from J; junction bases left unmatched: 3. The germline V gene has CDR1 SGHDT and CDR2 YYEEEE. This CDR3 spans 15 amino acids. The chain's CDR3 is CASSLELAGDNEQFF. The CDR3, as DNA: TGTGCCAGCAGCTTGGAACTAGCGGGTGACAATGAGCAGTTCTTC.

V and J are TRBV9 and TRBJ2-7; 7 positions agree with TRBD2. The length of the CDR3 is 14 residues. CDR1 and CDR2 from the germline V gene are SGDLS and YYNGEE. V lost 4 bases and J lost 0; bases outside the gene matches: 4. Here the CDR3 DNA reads TGTGCCAGCAGCCCTCGGACTAGCTCCTACGAGCAGTACTTC. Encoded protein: CASSPRTSSYEQYF.

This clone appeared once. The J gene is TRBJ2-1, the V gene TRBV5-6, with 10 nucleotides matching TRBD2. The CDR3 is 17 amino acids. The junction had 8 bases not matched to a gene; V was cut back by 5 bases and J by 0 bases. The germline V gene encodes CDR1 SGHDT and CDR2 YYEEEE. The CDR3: CASSPGLADSSYNEQFF. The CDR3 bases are TGTGCCAGCAGTCCCGGACTAGCGGATAGCTCCTACAATGAGCAGTTCTTC.

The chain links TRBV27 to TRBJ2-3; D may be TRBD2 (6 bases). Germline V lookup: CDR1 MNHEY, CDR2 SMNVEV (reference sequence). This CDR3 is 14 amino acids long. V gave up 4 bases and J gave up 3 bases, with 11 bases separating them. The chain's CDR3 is CASSSGGPTDTQYF. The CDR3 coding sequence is TGTGCCAGCAGTTCCGGAGGGCCGACAGATACGCAGTATTTT.

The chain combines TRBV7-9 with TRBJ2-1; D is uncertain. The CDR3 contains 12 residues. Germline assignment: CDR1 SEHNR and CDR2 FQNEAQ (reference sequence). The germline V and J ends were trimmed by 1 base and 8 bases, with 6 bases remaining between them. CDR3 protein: CASSLDIYEQFF. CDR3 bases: TGTGCCAGCAGCTTAGATATTTATGAGCAGTTCTTC.

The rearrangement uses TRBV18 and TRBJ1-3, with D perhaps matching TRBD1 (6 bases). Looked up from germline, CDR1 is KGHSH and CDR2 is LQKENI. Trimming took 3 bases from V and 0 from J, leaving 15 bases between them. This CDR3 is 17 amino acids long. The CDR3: CASSPGAGASSGNTIYF. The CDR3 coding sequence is TGTGCCAGCTCACCGGGGGCAGGGGCGAGCTCTGGAAACACCATATATTTT. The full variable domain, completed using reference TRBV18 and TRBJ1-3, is NAGVMQNPRHLVRRRGQEARLRCSPMKGHSHVYWYRQLPEEGLKFMVYLQKENIIDESGMPKERFSAEFPKEGPSILRIQQVVRGDSAAYFCASSPGAGASSGNTIYFGEGSWLTVV.

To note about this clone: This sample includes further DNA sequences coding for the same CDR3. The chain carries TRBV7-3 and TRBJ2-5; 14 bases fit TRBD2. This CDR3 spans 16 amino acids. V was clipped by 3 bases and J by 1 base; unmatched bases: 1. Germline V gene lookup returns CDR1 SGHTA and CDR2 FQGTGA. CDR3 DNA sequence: TGTGCCAGCAGCTTCGGACTAGCGGGGGGCCAAGAGACCCAGTACTTC. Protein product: CASSFGLAGGQETQYF.

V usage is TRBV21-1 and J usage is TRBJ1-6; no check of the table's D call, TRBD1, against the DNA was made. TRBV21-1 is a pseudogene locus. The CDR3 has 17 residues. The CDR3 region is CANHKTTGYSSNSPLHF. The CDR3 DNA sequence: TGTGCCAACCACAAGACGACAGGGTATAGTAGTAATTCACCCCTCCACTTT.